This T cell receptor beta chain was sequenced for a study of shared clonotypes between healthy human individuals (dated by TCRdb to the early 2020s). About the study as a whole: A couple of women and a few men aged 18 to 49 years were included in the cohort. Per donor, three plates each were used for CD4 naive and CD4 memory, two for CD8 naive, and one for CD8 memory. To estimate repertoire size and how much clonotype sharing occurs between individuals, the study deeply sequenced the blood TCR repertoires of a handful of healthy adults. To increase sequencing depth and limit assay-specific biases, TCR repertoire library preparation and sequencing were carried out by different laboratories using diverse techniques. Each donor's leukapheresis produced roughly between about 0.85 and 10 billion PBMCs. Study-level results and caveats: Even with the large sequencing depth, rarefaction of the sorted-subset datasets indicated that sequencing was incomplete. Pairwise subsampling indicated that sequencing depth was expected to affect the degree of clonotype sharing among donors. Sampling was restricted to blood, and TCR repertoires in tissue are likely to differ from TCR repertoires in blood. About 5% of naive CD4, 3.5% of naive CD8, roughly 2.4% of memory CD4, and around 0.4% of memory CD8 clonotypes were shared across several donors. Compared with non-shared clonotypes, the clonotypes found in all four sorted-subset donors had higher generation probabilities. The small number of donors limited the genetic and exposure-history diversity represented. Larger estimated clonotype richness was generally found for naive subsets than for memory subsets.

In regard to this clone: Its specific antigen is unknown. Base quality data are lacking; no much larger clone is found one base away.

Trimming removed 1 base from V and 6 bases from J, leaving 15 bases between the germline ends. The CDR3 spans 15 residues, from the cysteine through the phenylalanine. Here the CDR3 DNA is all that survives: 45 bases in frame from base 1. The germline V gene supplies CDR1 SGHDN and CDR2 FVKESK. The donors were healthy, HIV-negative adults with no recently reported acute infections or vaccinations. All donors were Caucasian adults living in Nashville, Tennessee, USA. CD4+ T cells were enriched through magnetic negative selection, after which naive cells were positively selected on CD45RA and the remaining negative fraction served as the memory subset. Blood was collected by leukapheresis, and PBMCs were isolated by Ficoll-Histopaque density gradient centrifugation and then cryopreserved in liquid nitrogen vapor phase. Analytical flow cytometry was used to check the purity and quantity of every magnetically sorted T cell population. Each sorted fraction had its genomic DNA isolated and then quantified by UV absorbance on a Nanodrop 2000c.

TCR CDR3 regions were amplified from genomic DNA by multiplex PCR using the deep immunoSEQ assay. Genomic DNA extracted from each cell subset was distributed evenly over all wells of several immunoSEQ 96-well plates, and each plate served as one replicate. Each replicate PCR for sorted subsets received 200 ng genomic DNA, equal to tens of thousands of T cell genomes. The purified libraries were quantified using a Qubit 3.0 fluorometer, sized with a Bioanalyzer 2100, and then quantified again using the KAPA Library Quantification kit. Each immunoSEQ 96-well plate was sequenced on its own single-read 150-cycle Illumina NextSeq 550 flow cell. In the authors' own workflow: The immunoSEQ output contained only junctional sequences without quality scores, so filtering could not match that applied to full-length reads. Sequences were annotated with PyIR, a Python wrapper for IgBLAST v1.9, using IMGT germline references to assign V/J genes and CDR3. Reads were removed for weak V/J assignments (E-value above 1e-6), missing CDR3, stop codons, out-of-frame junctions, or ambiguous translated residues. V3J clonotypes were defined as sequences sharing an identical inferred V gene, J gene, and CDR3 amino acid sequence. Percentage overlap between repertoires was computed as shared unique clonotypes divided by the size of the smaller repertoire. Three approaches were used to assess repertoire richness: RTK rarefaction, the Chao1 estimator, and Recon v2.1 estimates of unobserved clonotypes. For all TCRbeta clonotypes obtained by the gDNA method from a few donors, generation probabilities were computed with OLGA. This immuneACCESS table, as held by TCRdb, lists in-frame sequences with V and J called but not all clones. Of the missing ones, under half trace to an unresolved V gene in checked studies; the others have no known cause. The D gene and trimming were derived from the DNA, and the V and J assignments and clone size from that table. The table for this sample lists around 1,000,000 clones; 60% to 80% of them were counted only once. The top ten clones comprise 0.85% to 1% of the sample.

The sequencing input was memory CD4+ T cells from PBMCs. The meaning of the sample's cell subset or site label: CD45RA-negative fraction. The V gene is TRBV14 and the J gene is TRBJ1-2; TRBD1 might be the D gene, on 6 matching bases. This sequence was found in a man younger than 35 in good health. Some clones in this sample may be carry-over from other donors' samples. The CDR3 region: CASSQVSGGIDGYTF. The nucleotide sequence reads TGTGCCAGCAGCCAAGTCTCGGGGGGCATCGATGGCTACACCTTC. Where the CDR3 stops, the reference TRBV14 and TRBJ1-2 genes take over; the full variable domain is EAGVTQFPSHSVIEKGQTVTLRCDPISGHDNLYWYRRVMGKEIKFLLHFVKESKQDESGMPNNRFLAERTGGTYSTLKVQPAELEDSGVYFCASSQVSGGIDGYTFGSGTRLTVV.